This TCR beta chain is drawn from a study of regulatory T cells in long-lasting Graves disease. Whole-study results and caveats: The study found TRBV28, TRBJ1-2 and TRBJ2-5 favored in persistent disease.

Documented time point: newly diagnosed GD, antithyroid drugs for less than 3 months. Preparation of the TCR library used RNA extracted from PBMCs. Patients of an endocrinology department in Xi'an, China, were included. Relying on iRepertoire HTBI primers and Arm-PCR of CDR3 regions, the team built TCR beta libraries. Each CDR3 protein gets one entry after TCRdb re-called the multiplex PCR reads with MiXCR. The sample includes around 470,000 distinct CDR3 sequences, about 15% of them seen just once. Germline assignment: CDR1 SGHKS and CDR2 YYEKEE (reference sequence). The CDR3 contains 14 residues. Trimming removed 4 bases at V and 7 bases at J, with 18 bases between. This clonotype has only a few counts. Its specificity is not known. The sample was also reused in another study, on T cells in Graves' hyperthyroidism and ophthalmopathy. That report adds: When the TCR CDR3 underwent first-round RT-PCR, the HTBI primer set was used.

The clonotype comes from a woman between 50 and 59 years old with Graves disease. The J gene is TRBJ2-7, the V gene TRBV5-5, with no clear D. The specimen comprised peripheral blood mononuclear cells (PBMCs), sampled at new diagnosis, from a patient treated with antithyroid drugs. Here the CDR3 DNA reads TGTGCCAGCAGCCCAAGGGTGGGATTTGGAGAGCAGTACTTC. It codes for CASSPRVGFGEQYF. The variable domain in full, completed from reference TRBV5-5 and TRBJ2-7, reads DAGVTQSPTHLIKTRGQQVTLRCSPISGHKSVSWYQQVLGQGPQFIFQYYEKEERGRGNFPDRFSARQFPNYSSELNVNALLLGDSALYLCASSPRVGFGEQYFGPGTRLTVT.